This T cell receptor (beta chain) was obtained from a study of blood T cell repertoires in COVID-19. Sequencing used immunoSEQ multiplex PCR; TCRdb keeps in-frame clones, though not all of them. Among about 140,000 clones listed, about 84% were seen once. This clone was counted only a few times. From germline, CDR1 is MGHRA and CDR2 YSYEKL. V shed 4 bases and J shed 7 bases, with 19 bases lying between them. The CDR3 loop spans 16 amino acids. The source material was PBMCs or T cells enriched from blood (not recorded which). V gene TRBV4-1 combines with J gene TRBJ2-2, with D possibly matching TRBD2 (5 bases). This TCR derives from a young woman who had been exposed to COVID-19. The CDR3 coding sequence is TGCGCCAGCAGCCGAGGACTGGTCGGTGGCGGCGGGGAGCTGTTTTTT. Protein product: CASSRGLVGGGGELFF.